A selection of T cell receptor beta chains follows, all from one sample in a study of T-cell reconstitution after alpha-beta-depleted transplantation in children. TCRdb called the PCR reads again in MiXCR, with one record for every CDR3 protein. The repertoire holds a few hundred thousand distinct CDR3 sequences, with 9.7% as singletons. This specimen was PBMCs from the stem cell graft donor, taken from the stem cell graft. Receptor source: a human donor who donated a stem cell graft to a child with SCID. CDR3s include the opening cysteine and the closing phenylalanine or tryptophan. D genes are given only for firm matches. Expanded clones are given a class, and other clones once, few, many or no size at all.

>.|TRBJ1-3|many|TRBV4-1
CASSQDGQFSGNTIYF
TGCGCCAGCAGCCAAGACGGACAGTTCTCTGGAAACACCATATATTTT
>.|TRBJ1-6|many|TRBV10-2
CASRVGDSPLHF
TGCGCCAGCAGAGTGGGGGATTCACCCCTCCACTTT
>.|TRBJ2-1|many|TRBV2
CASSGGPWDEQFF
TGTGCCAGCAGTGGAGGGCCTTGGGATGAGCAGTTCTTC
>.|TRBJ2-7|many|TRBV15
CATSLTESYEQYF
TGTGCCACCAGCCTAACAGAGTCCTACGAGCAGTACTTC
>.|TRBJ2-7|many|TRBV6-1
CASTPLGGQAPYEQYF
TGTGCCAGCACCCCACTGGGGGGACAAGCACCCTACGAGCAGTACTTC
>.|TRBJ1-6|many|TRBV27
CASTSSPLHF
TGTGCCAGCACGAGTTCACCCCTCCACTTT
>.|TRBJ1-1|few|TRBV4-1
CASSPAYIPLPGLEVYFEGTEAFF
TGCGCCAGCAGCCCCGCTTATATCCCTCTTCCGGGACTGGAGGTTTATTTTGAGGGCACTGAAGCTTTCTTT
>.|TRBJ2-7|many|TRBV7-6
CASSLGGPPNSYEQYF
TGTGCCAGCAGCTTAGGGGGACCGCCGAACTCCTACGAGCAGTACTTC
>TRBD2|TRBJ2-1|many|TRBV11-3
CASSLVVLAGRNYNEQFF
TGTGCCAGCAGCTTAGTGGTACTAGCGGGGCGAAACTACAATGAGCAGTTCTTC
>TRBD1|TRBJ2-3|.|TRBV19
CASRKQGRQDTQYF
TGTGCCAGTAGAAAACAGGGGCGGCAAGATACGCAGTATTTT
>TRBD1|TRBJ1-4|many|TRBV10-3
CAISERQGSNEKLFF
TGTGCCATCAGTGAACGACAGGGTTCGAATGAAAAACTGTTTTTT
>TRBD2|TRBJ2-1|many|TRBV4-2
CASSQETSGGAFYEQFF
TGTGCCAGCAGCCAAGAGACTAGCGGGGGGGCCTTTTATGAGCAGTTCTTC
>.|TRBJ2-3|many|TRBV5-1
CASSLKRGRSWLDPADTQYF
TGCGCCAGCAGCTTGAAGAGGGGAAGAAGTTGGTTGGACCCCGCAGATACGCAGTATTTT
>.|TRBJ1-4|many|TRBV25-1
CASSASWTSGNEKLFF
TGTGCCAGCAGTGCGTCTTGGACATCTGGTAATGAAAAACTGTTTTTT
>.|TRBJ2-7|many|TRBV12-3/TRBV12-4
CASSSKDSLKFYEQYF
TGTGCCAGCAGTTCAAAGGACAGTCTGAAATTCTACGAGCAGTACTTC
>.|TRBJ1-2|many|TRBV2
CASSEVSSYGYTF
TGTGCCAGCAGTGAAGTCAGTTCCTATGGCTACACCTTC
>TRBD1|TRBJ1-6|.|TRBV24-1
CATSEEDRSYNSPLHF
TGTGCCACCAGTGAAGAGGACAGGAGCTATAATTCACCCCTCCACTTT
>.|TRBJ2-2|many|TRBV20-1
CSASGIGTDTGELFF
TGCAGTGCTAGCGGAATCGGGACTGACACCGGGGAGCTGTTTTTT
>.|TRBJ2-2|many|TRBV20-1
CSAQSGSPTAGELFF
TGCAGTGCCCAAAGCGGGTCCCCGACGGCCGGGGAGCTGTTTTTT
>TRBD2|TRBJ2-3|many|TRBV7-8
CASSRLAGTDTQYF
TGTGCCAGCAGCCGACTAGCGGGCACAGATACGCAGTATTTT
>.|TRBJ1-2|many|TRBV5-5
CASSEGSNYGYTF
TGTGCCAGCAGCGAAGGGAGTAACTATGGCTACACCTTC
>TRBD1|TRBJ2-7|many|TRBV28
CASSPSGTAYEQYF
TGTGCCAGCAGTCCGTCAGGGACAGCCTACGAGCAGTACTTC
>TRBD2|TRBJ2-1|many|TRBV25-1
CASSSGGGYNEQFF
TGTGCCAGCAGTAGCGGGGGGGGATACAATGAGCAGTTCTTC
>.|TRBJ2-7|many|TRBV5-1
CASSLDGDTSYEQYF
TGCGCCAGCAGCTTGGATGGGGACACTTCCTACGAGCAGTACTTC
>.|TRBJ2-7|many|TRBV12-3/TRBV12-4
CASSHGLVEQYF
TGTGCCAGCAGCCACGGGCTGGTAGAGCAGTACTTC
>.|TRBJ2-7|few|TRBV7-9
CASSHPPFPRAPYEQYF
TGTGCCAGCAGCCATCCCCCCTTTCCCCGAGCGCCCTACGAGCAGTACTTC
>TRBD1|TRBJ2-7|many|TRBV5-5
CASSIGTGDHEQYF
TGTGCCAGCAGCATAGGGACAGGGGACCACGAGCAGTACTTC
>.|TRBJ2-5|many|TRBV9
CASSVSGEDIETQYF
TGTGCCAGCAGCGTGTCGGGGGAAGATATCGAGACCCAGTACTTC
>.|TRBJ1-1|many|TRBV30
CAWSPTRGEAFF
TGTGCCTGGAGTCCTACAAGGGGTGAAGCTTTCTTT
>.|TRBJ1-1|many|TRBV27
CASSPATENTEAFF
TGTGCCAGCAGTCCCGCGACAGAGAACACTGAAGCTTTCTTT
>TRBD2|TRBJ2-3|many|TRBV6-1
CASSRLAGAPEDTQYF
TGTGCCAGCAGTCGACTAGCGGGGGCCCCGGAAGATACGCAGTATTTT
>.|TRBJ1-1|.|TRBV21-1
CASSKEETRLNEAFF
TGTGCCAGCAGCAAAGAGGAAACACGTTTAAACGAAGCTTTCTTT
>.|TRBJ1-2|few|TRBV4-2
CASSHDPANYGYTF
TGTGCCAGCAGCCACGACCCGGCCAACTATGGCTACACCTTC
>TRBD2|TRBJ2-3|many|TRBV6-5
CASSYGTSVGPTDTQYF
TGTGCCAGCAGTTACGGGACTAGCGTAGGTCCCACAGATACGCAGTATTTT
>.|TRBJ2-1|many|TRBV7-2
CASSLYEQFF
TGTGCCAGCAGCTTATATGAGCAGTTCTTC
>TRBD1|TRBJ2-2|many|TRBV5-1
CASKGASHTGELFF
TGCGCCAGCAAGGGGGCTTCCCACACCGGGGAGCTGTTTTTT
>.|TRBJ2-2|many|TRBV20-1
CSARASSQYTGELFF
TGCAGTGCTAGAGCATCCTCACAGTACACCGGGGAGCTGTTTTTT
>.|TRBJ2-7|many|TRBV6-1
CASTRKGAGPYEQYF
TGTGCCAGCACCCGAAAAGGGGCTGGCCCTTACGAGCAGTACTTC
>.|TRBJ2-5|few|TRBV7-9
CASSSQTALGETQYF
TGTGCCAGCAGCTCCCAGACAGCCCTAGGGGAGACCCAGTACTTC
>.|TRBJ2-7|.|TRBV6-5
CASSYNPGYEQYF
TGTGCCAGCAGTTACAACCCCGGCTACGAGCAGTACTTC
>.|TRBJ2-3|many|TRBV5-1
CASSLRQLTDTQYF
TGCGCCAGCAGCTTGAGACAGCTCACAGATACGCAGTATTTT
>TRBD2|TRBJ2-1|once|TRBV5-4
CASSLAVGSGVFSYNEQFF
TGTGCCAGCAGCTTGGCCGTGGGTAGCGGGGTCTTCTCCTACAATGAGCAGTTCTTC
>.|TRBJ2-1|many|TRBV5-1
CASRLRYTDNEQFF
TGCGCCAGCAGACTCAGGTACACAGACAATGAGCAGTTCTTC
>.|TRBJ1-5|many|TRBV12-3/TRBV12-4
CASSLWHGQPQHF
TGTGCCAGCAGTTTATGGCACGGCCAGCCCCAGCATTTT
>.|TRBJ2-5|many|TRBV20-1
CSASTSRHSETQYF
TGCAGTGCTAGTACGTCCCGGCATAGTGAGACCCAGTACTTC
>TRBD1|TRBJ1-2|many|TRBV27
CASRPQTGQGARGYTF
TGTGCCAGCAGACCTCAAACCGGACAGGGGGCGAGGGGCTACACCTTC
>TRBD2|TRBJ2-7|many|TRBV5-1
CASSLGAAGDYEQYF
TGCGCCAGCAGCTTAGGGGCAGCGGGGGACTACGAGCAGTACTTC
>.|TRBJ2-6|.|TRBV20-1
CCASGPGSNSGANVLTF
TGCTGTGCTAGTGGTCCGGGCAGCAACTCTGGGGCCAACGTCCTGACTTTC
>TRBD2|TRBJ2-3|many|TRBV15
CATSSSGGPSDTQYF
TGTGCCACCAGCAGTAGCGGGGGGCCGTCAGATACGCAGTATTTT
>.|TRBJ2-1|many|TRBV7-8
CASSLVGAYPSYNEQFF
TGTGCCAGCAGCTTAGTGGGGGCCTACCCCTCCTACAATGAGCAGTTCTTC
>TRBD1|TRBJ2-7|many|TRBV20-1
CSATTSGTGTSYEQYF
TGCAGTGCTACAACCTCGGGGACAGGGACCTCCTACGAGCAGTACTTC
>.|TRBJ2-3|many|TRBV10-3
CAIRPGPFPSTDTQYF
TGTGCCATCAGGCCAGGGCCCTTTCCTAGCACAGATACGCAGTATTTT